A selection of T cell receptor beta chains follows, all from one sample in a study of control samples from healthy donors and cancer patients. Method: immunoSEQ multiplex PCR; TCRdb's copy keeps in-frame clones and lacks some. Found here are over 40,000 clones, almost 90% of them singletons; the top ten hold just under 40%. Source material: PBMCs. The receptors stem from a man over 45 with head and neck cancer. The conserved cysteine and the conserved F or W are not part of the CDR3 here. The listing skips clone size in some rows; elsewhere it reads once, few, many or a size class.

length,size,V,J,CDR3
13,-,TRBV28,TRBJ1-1,ASSGTGFVNTEAF
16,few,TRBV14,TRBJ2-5,ASSQRRTGKRVQETQY
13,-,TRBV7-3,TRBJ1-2,ASSQQGGEGYGYT
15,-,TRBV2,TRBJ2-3,ASSSLRAPRTTDTQY
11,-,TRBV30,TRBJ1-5,AWSGEASQPQH
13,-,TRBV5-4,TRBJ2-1,ASSRRDSFGNEQF
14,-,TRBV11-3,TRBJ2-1,ASSLGSGGSYNEQF
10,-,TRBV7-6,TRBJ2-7,ASTGDNYEQY
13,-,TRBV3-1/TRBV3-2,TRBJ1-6,ASKTGRDRNSPLH
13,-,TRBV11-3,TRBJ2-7,ASSLWDRAHYEQY
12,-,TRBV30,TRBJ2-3,AWSTGLARDTQY
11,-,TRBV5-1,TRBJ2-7,ASSLVGGNEQY
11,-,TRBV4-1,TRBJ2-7,ASSQVGSYEQY
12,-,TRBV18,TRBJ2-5,ASSPSGGDETQY
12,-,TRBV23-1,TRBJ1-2,ASSLRTGPYGYT
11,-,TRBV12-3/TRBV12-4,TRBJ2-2,ASTRAGSGELF
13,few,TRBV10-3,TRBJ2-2,ATGRGPSLGGELF
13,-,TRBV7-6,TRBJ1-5,ASSLGTGVYQPQH
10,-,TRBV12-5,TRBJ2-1,ASGVDNNEQF
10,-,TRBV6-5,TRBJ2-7,ASSYSGGRLY
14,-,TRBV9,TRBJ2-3,ASSVAGGTSTDTQY
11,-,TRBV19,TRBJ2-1,ASSQQGYNEQF
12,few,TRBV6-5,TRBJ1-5,ASSSPRGQQPQH
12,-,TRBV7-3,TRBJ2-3,ASTDGRTTDTQY
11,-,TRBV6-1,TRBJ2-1,ASSERIGNEQF
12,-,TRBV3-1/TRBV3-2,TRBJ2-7,ASRPSGRGYEQY
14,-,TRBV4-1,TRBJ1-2,ASSQGFRDSLYGYT
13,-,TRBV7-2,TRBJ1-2,ASSVRAGQGYGYT
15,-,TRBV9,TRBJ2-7,ASSPRGSGAYSYEQY
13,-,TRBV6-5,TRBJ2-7,ASSFVGQGTYEQY
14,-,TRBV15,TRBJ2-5,ATSREGSGLQETQY
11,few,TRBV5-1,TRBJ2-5,ASSTGRTLTQY
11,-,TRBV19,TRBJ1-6,ASSDRGVSPLH
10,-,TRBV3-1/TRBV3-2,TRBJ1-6,ASSQGDAPLH
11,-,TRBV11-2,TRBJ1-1,ASSPRGNTEAF
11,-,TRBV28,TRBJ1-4,ASRESTNEKLF
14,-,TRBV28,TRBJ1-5,ASSLFPRYSNQPQH
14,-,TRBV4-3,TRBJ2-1,ASSQDGDRDVDEQF
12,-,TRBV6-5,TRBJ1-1,ASILDTASDLAF
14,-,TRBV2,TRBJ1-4,ASSGRTGATNEKLF
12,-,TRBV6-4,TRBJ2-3,ASSVGGVADTQY
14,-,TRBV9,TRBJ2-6,ASSVRRGQRANVLT
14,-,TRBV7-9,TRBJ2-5,ASSLFSGPLTETQY
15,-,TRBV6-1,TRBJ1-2,ASSEKKYRASPYGYT
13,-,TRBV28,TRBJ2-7,ASSLGVGVSYEQY
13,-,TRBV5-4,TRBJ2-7,ASSLGSEQSYEQY
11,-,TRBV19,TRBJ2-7,ASNQGLLYEQY
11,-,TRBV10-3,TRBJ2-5,AISVEGGETQY
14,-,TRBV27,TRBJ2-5,ASSLSAGGPQETQY
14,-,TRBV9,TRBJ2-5,ASSVGGGRGLETQY
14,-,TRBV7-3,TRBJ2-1,ASSLTSGLGYNEQF
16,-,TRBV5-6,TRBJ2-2,ASSWNLEVGVNTGELF
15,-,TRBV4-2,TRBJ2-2,ASSQANRGGGAGELF
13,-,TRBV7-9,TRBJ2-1,ASSFMQNLGNEQF
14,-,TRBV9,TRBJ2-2,ASSVGTVGTPGELF